This T cell receptor beta chain was retrieved from a study of cytomegalovirus exposure and HLA in healthy donors (dated by TCRdb to about 2017). Regarding the study in general: In an earlier analysis of 587 of the donors, under 300 Gb of sequence data and approximately 100 million unique TCR beta sequences from 180 million or so T cells were reported. About 320 gigabases of sequencing data and 70 million to 100 million unique TCR sequences were included in an early release covering 550 to 650 HLA-typed donors. Of the roughly 400 genotyped donors, 65% to 90% fell in the genetic ancestry cluster associated with self-reported Caucasian donors. The study aimed to test whether cataloging public T cell receptors could reveal signatures of past pathogen exposure. The study used immunosequencing to profile the T cell repertoires of approximately 690 subjects and linked those repertoires to cytomegalovirus serostatus. In addition to the first cohort of approximately 650 subjects, a separate validation cohort of 130 or so different subjects was used. To predict cytomegalovirus infection status, the study brought together high-throughput TCR immunosequencing, statistical association of individual TCRs with disease status, and machine learning. A later analysis re-analyzed previously published TCR beta repertoires from 550 to 700 donors and added high-resolution HLA genotyping to study TCR occurrence patterns. Rather than using new phenotypic data, the later analysis identified candidate immune exposures from TCR beta sequences and from how often those sequences occurred across donors. An earlier analysis of around 540 of the donors applied high-throughput TCR beta sequencing to assess whether each TCR beta V gene segment acted as functional or pseudogenic. Donor age, sex, ethnicity and CMV serostatus were compiled together with the repertoire data. A later genetic analysis used genome-wide SNP genotypes for about 55% of the 666 donors, treating that subset as a discovery cohort. All discovery cohort repertoires had been generated on a single sequencing platform. HLA typing covered class I and class II loci at four-digit resolution. Typing coverage differed by locus: A, B, C, DRB1 and DQB1 were typed in roughly 620-630 donors, DQA1 in about 510, DPA1 in around 610, and DPB1 in about 450. A few DR-DQ haplotypes were treated as single units for association and clustering because of strong linkage in the cohort. Across 398 genotyped donors of the cohort, an average of about 250,000 unique TCR beta nucleotide sequences per donor were sequenced, and roughly 20% of those sequences were non-productive.

What the authors observed across the whole study: Some IMGT-functional V segments, including TRBV6-2 and TRBV6-3, could not be told apart with the 87-base-pair reads, so those segments were excluded. The presence/absence analyses assumed that sequencing depth was roughly uniform across donors, and that assumption may not be true. A later analysis found that most CMV-associated TCR beta chains appeared HLA-restricted, with HLA associations seemingly driven largely by CMV exposure. The classifier was reported to diagnose cytomegalovirus status with high specificity and sensitivity in both the original cohort and the validation cohort. Most TCR sequences were seen in very few donors, while some public TCRs were found in many individuals. A later genetic analysis reported fewer N-insertions in productive TCRs among donors in an Asian-associated ancestry cluster than the approximately 700-donor mean. Fewer than 20 rarely observed V segments, including chromosome 9 orphons, were excluded from the earlier analysis of almost 600 of the donors because counts were too low. In this cohort, only TCR beta chains were sequenced, and detectable features were limited by the absence of alpha or paired-chain data. According to a later analysis, TCR association rates differed among HLA loci, with DRB1 alleles showing the most associated TCRs and HLA-C alleles showing the fewest. When HLA alleles, especially DR and DQ, strongly co-occurred, attributing TCR associations to individual alleles was difficult. An earlier analysis of roughly 570 of the donors showed that most TCR beta V segments appeared in productive rearrangements either about 87% or about 30% of the time, which broadly matched IMGT annotations. A later analysis reported that several top co-occurrence clusters appeared linked to parvovirus B19, influenza, CMV and Epstein-Barr virus. A further reported finding was that TCR beta sequences accurately predicted the HLA-A and HLA-B alleles for most subjects in the first cohort. In vitro tests confirmed that a few of the cytomegalovirus-associated TCR beta chains recognize cytomegalovirus antigens. The only immune exposure information available for the cohort was CMV serostatus. A later genetic analysis associated a missense DCLRE1C variant with V-gene and J-gene trimming of TCR beta chains, and an independent cohort replicated the association. The authors suggested that the approach could potentially be generalized to other disease states and immunological phenotypes. A group of highly shared sequence variants was considered likely to be a technical artifact of the sequencing pipeline. A total of 150 or so TCR beta chains were listed by the study as associated with cytomegalovirus. Compared with equally common non-associated chains, HLA-associated TCR beta chains in a later analysis were more clonally expanded and had lower generation probabilities. Because some donors lacked HLA typing at each locus, the association tests relied only on the typed subset. A later analysis associated about 17,000 TCR beta sequences with specific HLA alleles at a false discovery rate of 0.05. Correlated functional status among segregating V segments might reflect linkage disequilibrium, but an unknown experimental factor could not be ruled out.

Germline trimming: 4 bases from V, 3 bases from J; junction bases outside gene matches: 13. For CDR1 and CDR2, the germline V gene (reference sequence) lists WNHNN and SYGVQD. From the cysteine through the phenylalanine, the CDR3 covers 19 amino acids. Here the CDR3 DNA is all that survives: 57 bases in frame from base 1. The library was prepared using the immunoSEQ multiplex PCR assay. For the multiplex PCR, a mixture combining 60 forward primers for TCR Vbeta segments and 13 reverse primers for TCR Jbeta segments was used. A multiplex PCR assay on genomic DNA amplified the CDR3 region of rearranged TCR beta genes. The Illumina HiSeq System was used to sequence the amplified TCR beta libraries as 87-base-pair reads. Regarding the original processing steps: A later analysis tallied about 77 million unique TCR beta chains across the 600 to 700 repertoires, and approximately 12 million of those chains were shared by two or more donors. To remove PCR and sequencing errors, raw reads were error-corrected and collapsed into unique sequences using a nearest-neighbor algorithm that merged closely related sequences. Alignment of CDR3 sequences to IMGT reference sequences was used to assign V, D and J gene segments. For a sequence to be retained, a match of at least six nucleotides to both a V gene segment and a J gene segment was required. Rearrangements were called productive when the CDR3 lacked stop codons and stayed in frame with V and J; all others were non-productive. CDR3 was defined by IMGT convention, running from the second conserved V-encoded cysteine to the conserved J-encoded phenylalanine. The earlier analysis of 587 of the donors excluded sequences that lacked an unambiguous match to a single V gene segment. In an earlier analysis of several hundred of the donors, a V segment was called functional when productive rearrangements were above 56.7%, and segregating when the standard deviation between donors exceeded 5%. To diagnose cytomegalovirus status from the catalog of TCR beta chain sequences, a statistical classification framework was built. A later analysis assigned V and J genes by comparing TCR nucleotide sequences with IMGT/GENE-DB human TR gene sequences. Using the TCRdist pipeline, a later analysis assigned CDR3 sequences along with most-parsimonious VDJ recombination scenarios. In a later analysis, every TCR beta chain was defined by the combination of its CDR3 amino acid sequence and its V-gene family, and reads without a unique V-gene family were dropped. To address suspected cross-contamination and a sequencing artifact, a later analysis removed a few hundred highly shared, low-generation-probability nucleotide sequences. In a later analysis, a clonal expansion index was calculated for each public chain from normalized within-repertoire ranks of inferred template counts. A later analysis computed generation probabilities with a VDJ recombination model fitted to out-of-frame rearrangements, and checked the results against IGoR. In a later analysis, TCR-TCR, TCR-HLA and TCR-CMV co-occurrence was scored with hypergeometric tests, and a repertoire-size bias correction was applied to TCR pairs. In a later analysis, false discovery rates were estimated by permuting HLA or CMV assignments 20 times. In a later analysis, co-occurring TCRs were grouped using DBSCAN, with TCRdist sequence similarity added in when clustering inside HLA-allele-positive subsets. Repertoires with fewer than 30,000 or more than 120,000 public chains were left out of co-occurrence clustering, as were a handful of repertoires with anomalous nucleotide sharing. TCRdb mirrors the immuneACCESS table, restricted to in-frame sequences. Some clones are absent from its copies; in checked studies, under half trace to an unresolved V gene, and the reason for the others is unknown. That table furnishes V, J and clone size, whereas the DNA furnished D and trimming. This sample has more than 110,000 clones in its table, and approximately 80% of those were observed once. More than 3% of the sample is held by the ten biggest clonotypes.

The sample holds one count of this clone. What antigen it recognizes has not been identified. Per-base qualities were not stored, and no clone one base away is much larger. The cohort consisted of 650 to 850 healthy bone marrow donors. At the time of sampling, all cohort members were nominally healthy, though unrecorded immune exposures were likely present. The donor tested CMV seronegative and was one of the 352 seronegative cohort members. A peripheral blood sample was collected from each donor, and TCR beta sequencing was performed on peripheral blood mononuclear cells. Genomic DNA was extracted from the blood cell samples with the Qiagen DNeasy Blood Extraction Kit.

The sample consisted of PBMCs. This TCR derives from a man younger than 30 in good health and CMV-seronegative. The sequence links TRBV10-1 to TRBJ2-2; TRBD1 lines up with 11 middle nucleotides. The bases read TGCGCCAGCAGTGGGATAGAGGGAACGGGACAGGGGGACACCGGGGAGCTGTTTTTT. Its protein is CASSGIEGTGQGDTGELFF.